Below, 10 T cell receptor beta chains from the same sample are listed, as sequenced in a study of human T cells and chemical hapten exposure. TCRdb used MiXCR to reprocess the RACE reads, holding one entry per CDR3 protein. Among around 110,000 distinct CDR3 sequences listed, over 10% were seen once. Time point in this sample: patch test 1, 2 weeks after DPC sensitization. Treatment meaning: therapeutic diphenylcyclopropenone sensitization with weekly scalp DPC. Sequenced here: whole blood, sampled in connection with sensitization to the hapten diphenylcyclopropenone (DPC). These receptors came from a woman aged 45-60 years with alopecia areata. Some clones in this sample may be carry-over from other donors' samples.

This rearrangement joins TRBV29-1 to TRBJ2-1; maybe TRBD1 (5 bases). CDR3 length equals 14 residues. The ends were cut back, 7 bases at V and 0 bases at J, with 13 bases in the middle. Germline CDR1 is SQVTM and CDR2 is ANQGSEA. The CDR3 DNA reads TGCAGCGCGGTGGGGCCTAGCTCCTACAATGAGCAGTTCTTC. It is translated as CSAVGPSSYNEQFF.

The chain carries TRBV6-6 and TRBJ2-7; D is uncertain. Trimming removed 5 bases from V and 1 base from J, with 6 bases in between. This CDR3 comprises 12 residues. The germline CDR1 and CDR2 sequences are MNHNY and SVGAGI (reference sequence). CDR3 amino acids: CASSPGSYEQYF. The CDR3, as DNA: TGTGCCAGCAGTCCAGGATCCTACGAGCAGTACTTC.

This clonotype was observed a handful of times. CDR3: CSATFPQVRPDTQYF. CDR3 nucleotides: TGCAGTGCAACCTTCCCCCAGGTGCGACCAGATACGCAGTATTTT. The chain recombines TRBV20-1 with TRBJ2-3, with D unresolved. Between the trimmed V and J ends, which lost 6 bases and 4 bases, there was a span of 20 bases. Per the germline V gene, CDR1 is DFQATT and CDR2 is SNEGSKA (reference sequence). The CDR3 covers 15 residues.

This clonotype was observed a few times. This sequence joins TRBV20-1 and TRBJ2-7; maybe TRBD1 (5 bases). This CDR3 is 11 amino acids long. Trimming removed 6 bases at V and 3 bases at J, with 9 bases between. Germline V gene data show CDR1 as DFQATT and CDR2 as SNEGSKA (reference sequence). The CDR3 sequence is CSAPQGYEQYF. Here the CDR3 DNA reads TGCAGTGCCCCTCAGGGCTACGAGCAGTACTTC.

In this sample, this clonotype turned up many times. This chain joins TRBV12-3 or TRBV12-4 and TRBJ1-1, with 9 bases fitting TRBD1. With V trimmed by 6 bases and J by 1 base, 9 bases remained unmatched. The CDR3 loop spans 16 amino acids. The CDR3 nucleotides read TGTGCCAGCAGCCACCGGAGGGACAGGGAGAACACTGAAGCTTTCTTT. The encoded protein is CASSHRRDRENTEAFF.

The CDR3 spells CSVEQGTGGYTF. The CDR3 DNA reads TGCAGCGTAGAACAGGGAACCGGTGGCTACACCTTC. The V gene is TRBV29-1, the J gene TRBJ1-2, with D maybe TRBD1 (6 bases). Germline assignment: CDR1 SQVTM and CDR2 ANQGSEA. Trimming removed 6 bases at V and 7 bases at J, with 15 bases between. CDR3 length: 12 amino acids.

The gene calls are TRBV24-1 and TRBJ2-3; no clear D. Between the trimmed V and J ends, which lost 6 bases and 2 bases, there was a span of 5 bases. CDR1 KGHDR and CDR2 SFDVKD come from the germline V gene. CDR3 length: 12 residues. The CDR3 here is CATSSATDTQYF. The DNA of the CDR3 is TGTGCCACCAGTAGTGCCACAGATACGCAGTATTTT.

The V gene is TRBV4-1, the J gene TRBJ1-2; D not certain. In germline, CDR1 is MGHRA, CDR2 YSYEKL. The CDR3 has 13 residues. V gave up 0 bases and J gave up 6 bases, with 8 bases separating them. The chain's CDR3 is CASSQDGINGYTF. The DNA of the CDR3 is TGCGCCAGCAGCCAAGACGGGATAAATGGCTACACCTTC.

This chain connects TRBV5-1 to TRBJ1-5; a weak D match, TRBD1 (5 bases). CDR1 and CDR2 (germline): SGHRS, YFSETQ. V lost 0 bases and J 1 base, leaving 8 bases between the germline ends. The CDR3 consists of 15 residues. CDR3 nucleotides: TGCGCCAGCAGCTTGGGGGACTTCAGCAATCAGCCCCAGCATTTT. Protein: CASSLGDFSNQPQHF.

This clonotype was recorded a few times. V and J are TRBV11-2 and TRBJ2-1; 9 nucleotides align to TRBD2. This CDR3 contains 14 residues. Germline assignment: CDR1 SGHAT and CDR2 FQNNGV. V dropped 4 bases and J dropped 6; count of bases not matched to a gene: 4. The CDR3 reads CASSSGGRVNEQFF. The DNA for the CDR3 is TGTGCCAGCAGCTCGGGCGGGAGGGTCAATGAGCAGTTCTTC. Variable domain in full (rest from reference TRBV11-2 and TRBJ2-1): EAGVAQSPRYKIIEKRQSVAFWCNPISGHATLYWYQQILGQGPKLLIQFQNNGVVDDSQLPKDRFSAERLKGVDSTLKIQPAKLEDSAVYLCASSSGGRVNEQFFGPGTRLTVL.